Ten or more counts support the clone carrying this TCR beta chain. This sample was taken from a study of response to subunit inactivated influenza vaccine. The CDR3 is made up of 14 amino acids. V was pared by 1 base and J by 5 bases, with 4 bases of the junction left unmatched. In germline, CDR1 is KGHSH, CDR2 LQKENI. TCRdb called the RT-PCR reads again in MiXCR, with one record for every CDR3 protein. This table holds around 570,000 distinct CDR3 sequences, 11% found once. The sample was also linked to a second study, of T cells expressing NK-cell markers. That investigation notes: Making the TCR beta cDNA relied on 5'RACE template switching with UMIs. Over 5 donors carried dominant NKG2C+ clonotypes that made up roughly 1.0-7.5% of their CD8+ T cells.

The V call is TRBV18, the J call TRBJ1-1; 7 bases align to TRBD1. This TCR was recovered from a man aged 45-60 years who received an inactivated influenza vaccine. The sample here was PBMCs from blood, taken on the day of vaccination. Here the CDR3 reads CASSPQTGLTEAFF. The CDR3 nucleotides are TGTGCCAGCTCACCACAGACAGGGCTTACTGAAGCTTTCTTT.